A single sample is the source of the 16 T cell receptor beta chains below, sequenced in a study of human T cells and chemical hapten exposure. Time point in this sample: patch test 1, 2 weeks after DPC sensitization. Specified treatment: therapeutic diphenylcyclopropenone sensitization with weekly scalp DPC. From the RACE reads, TCRdb called clonotypes with MiXCR, one entry per CDR3 protein. The sample yields fewer than 100,000 distinct CDR3 sequences, about 11% seen once. The sample was whole blood, taken in connection with sensitization to the hapten diphenylcyclopropenone (DPC). The receptors were sampled from a woman aged 60-75 years with alopecia areata. Some clones in this sample may be carry-over from other donors' samples.

A remark on this clonotype: Since a much larger clone is just one base distant, this may be a read error. This chain connects TRBV29-1 to TRBJ2-2; TRBD1 matches at 7 bases. Germline V gives CDR1 SQVTM, CDR2 ANQGSEA. J was trimmed by 3 bases and V by 4 bases; bases with no gene match: 8. The CDR3 runs to 15 residues. CDR3 in amino acids: CSVVEQGTHTGELFF. In DNA form, the CDR3 reads TGCAGCGTTGTGGAACAGGGGACCCACACCGGGGAGCTGTTTTTT.

This clonotype has more than one count but fewer than ten. The chain links TRBV7-6 to TRBJ1-4, with 8 bases matching TRBD1. With 10 bases clipped from V and 8 bases from J, the junction kept 15 bases outside the gene matches. The CDR3 runs 15 residues. Germline values: CDR1 SGHVS, CDR2 FNYEAQ. CDR3 DNA sequence: TGTGCCACAGCCATGGCCAGACAGGGGATGGAAAAACTGTTTTTT. It is translated as CATAMARQGMEKLFF. The variable domain in full, with the rest retrieved from reference TRBV7-6 and TRBJ1-4, is GAGVSQSPRYKVTKRGQDVALRCDPISGHVSLYWYRQALGQGPEFLTYFNYEAQQDKSGLPNDRFSAERPEGSISTLTIQRTEQRDSAMYRCATAMARQGMEKLFFGSGTQLSVL.

This clonotype was seen more than once but under ten times. One end of the junction is discordant with germline, which a read error may explain. The chain employs TRBV7-9 and TRBJ1-1; maybe TRBD1 (6 bases). The CDR3 is 15 amino acids. Per the germline V gene, CDR1 is SEHNR and CDR2 is FQNEAQ (reference sequence). The CDR3 DNA reads as TGTGCCAGCAGCCTAGCCGGGACACTGAACACTGAAGCTTTCTTT. Amino acid sequence: CASSLAGTLNTEAFF.

This clonotype was observed many times. The J gene is TRBJ1-1, the V gene TRBV28, with D unresolved. Between the trimmed V and J ends, which lost 6 bases and 10 bases, there was a span of 15 bases. CDR1 and CDR2 (germline): MDHEN, SYDVKM. CDR3 length equals 12 residues. This CDR3 reads CASRDPGVGAFF. The CDR3 DNA follows: TGTGCCAGCAGAGACCCTGGGGTCGGAGCTTTCTTT.

The rearrangement joins TRBV3-1 to TRBJ2-5; D may be TRBD2 (7 bases). The CDR3 consists of 14 residues. Deletions cut 3 bases from V and 4 bases from J, with 12 bases between. The germline CDR1 and CDR2 sequences are LGHDT and YNNKEL (reference sequence). CDR3 loop: CASSQSRGGETQYF. The CDR3 nucleotides read TGTGCCAGCAGCCAGTCTAGGGGGGGAGAGACCCAGTACTTC.

There are many counts of this clonotype. V gene TRBV20-1 combines with J gene TRBJ2-1; D remains ambiguous. V gave up 1 base and J gave up 0 bases, with 7 bases separating them. CDR3 size: 14 residues. Germline V gene data show CDR1 as DFQATT and CDR2 as SNEGSKA (reference sequence). DNA for the CDR3: TGCAGTGCTAGAGGCGGAAGCTCCTACAATGAGCAGTTCTTC. Translation gives CSARGGSSYNEQFF.

This clonotype was observed many times. This chain links TRBV12-3 or TRBV12-4 with TRBJ2-3; the D is unclear. V lost 3 bases, J lost 2 bases, and 9 bases lay in between. This CDR3 region has 14 residues. The CDR3: CASSLRSSTDTQYF. In nucleotides, the CDR3 is TGTGCCAGCAGTTTGCGGTCTTCCACAGATACGCAGTATTTT.

The gene calls are TRBV6-6 and TRBJ1-1; D unresolved. Between the trimmed V and J ends, which lost 7 bases and 0 bases, there was a span of 15 bases. CDR1 is MNHNY, CDR2 SVGAGI, per germline (reference sequence). The CDR3 is 15 amino acids. CDR3 residues: CASTPMGIMNTEAFF. DNA for the CDR3: TGTGCCAGCACCCCCATGGGGATCATGAACACTGAAGCTTTCTTT.

This clonotype was counted only a few times. The CDR3 reads CASSYAGELFF. The CDR3 DNA is TGTGCCAGCAGTTACGCCGGGGAGCTGTTTTTT. The V and J genes are TRBV2 and TRBJ2-2, with no clear D. V dropped 5 bases and J dropped 6 bases, with 4 bases sitting between them. This CDR3 comprises 11 residues. In germline, CDR1 is SNHLY, CDR2 FYNNEI.

This clonotype was seen only a few times. The V call is TRBV4-1, the J call TRBJ1-3, with D unclear. Trimming stripped 4 bases from V and 3 bases from J, with 16 bases between. CDR3 length: 16 residues. Looked up from germline, CDR1 is MGHRA and CDR2 is YSYEKL. The CDR3 DNA sequence: TGCGCCAGCAGCCTTGTCTACGACTACAATGGAAACACCATATATTTT. The encoded protein is CASSLVYDYNGNTIYF.

This clonotype appeared a single time. A much bigger clone sits one base away, suggesting this may be a read error. J is TRBJ1-1 and V is TRBV6-5; D ambiguous. Germline-derived CDR1 and CDR2 are MNHEY and SVGAGI. The CDR3 is 15 amino acids. The CDR3 DNA reads TGTACCAGCAGTTACTCAACCGTCCTGAACACTGAAGCTTTCTTT. Translating gives CTSSYSTVLNTEAFF.

In this sample, this clonotype turned up many times. The chain combines TRBV4-2 with TRBJ2-2; 9 bases agree with TRBD2. CDR1 is LGHNA and CDR2 is YNFKEQ in the germline V gene. CDR3 length: 15 residues. V lost 5 bases to trimming and J lost 5 bases; unmatched junction nucleotides: 6. The CDR3 DNA sequence: TGTGCCAGCAGCGTCGGGCTAGCGGGGACCGGGGAGCTGTTTTTT. Protein sequence: CASSVGLAGTGELFF.

For this clonotype: A read error is possible here, since a much larger clone lies one base away. The chain has TRBV3-1 and TRBJ1-2; the D is unclear. Trimming removed 2 bases at V and 7 bases at J, with 11 bases between. Germline V gene data show CDR1 as LGHDT and CDR2 as YNNKEL (reference sequence). This CDR3 has 13 residues. CDR3: CASSQYQAAGYTF. In DNA form, the CDR3 reads TGTGCCAGCAGCCAATATCAGGCGGCTGGCTACACCTTC.

This clonotype appeared many times. The rearrangement uses TRBV29-1 and TRBJ1-1; no definite D call. The CDR3 sequence is 12 residues long. The V gene's germline CDR1 is SQVTM and CDR2 ANQGSEA. V shed 3 bases and J shed 2 bases, with 7 bases lying between them. The CDR3 DNA reads TGCAGCGTTGATTTAGCTAACACTGAAGCTTTCTTT. Protein sequence: CSVDLANTEAFF.

This clonotype came up many times. The J gene is TRBJ1-1, the V gene TRBV27; 7 bases line up with TRBD1. The CDR3 has 17 residues. Unmatched junction bases numbered 10, after V lost 2 bases and J lost 1 base. Germline V gene sequence: CDR1 MNHEY, CDR2 SMNVEV (reference sequence). For the CDR3, the DNA is TGTGCCAGCAGTTTAGAATTCAGGGGGTGGGCGAACACTGAAGCTTTCTTT. This translates into CASSLEFRGWANTEAFF.

A note on this clonotype: A much larger clone lies a single base off, so this may be a read error. The genes are TRBV7-6 and TRBJ1-3, with 8 bases lining up with TRBD1. V dropped 5 bases and J dropped 6; count of bases not matched to a gene: 9. Germline V gene data show CDR1 as SGHVS and CDR2 as FNYEAQ. The CDR3 covers 15 residues. The CDR3 sequence is CASSLQGAEVNTIYF. CDR3 bases: TGTGCCAGCAGCCTCCAGGGGGCCGAGGTAAACACCATATATTTT.